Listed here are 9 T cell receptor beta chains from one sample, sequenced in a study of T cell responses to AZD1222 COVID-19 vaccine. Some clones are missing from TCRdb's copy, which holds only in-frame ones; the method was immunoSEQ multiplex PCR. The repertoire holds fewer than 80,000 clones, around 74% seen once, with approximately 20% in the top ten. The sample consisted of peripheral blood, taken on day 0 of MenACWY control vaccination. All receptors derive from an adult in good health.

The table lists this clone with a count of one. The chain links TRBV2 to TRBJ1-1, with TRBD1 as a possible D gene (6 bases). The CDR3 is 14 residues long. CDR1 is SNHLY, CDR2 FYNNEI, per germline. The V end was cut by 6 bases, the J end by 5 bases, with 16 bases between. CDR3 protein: CASREPGATTEAFF. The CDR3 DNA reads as TGTGCCAGCAGGGAGCCGGGGGCAACGACTGAAGCTTTCTTT. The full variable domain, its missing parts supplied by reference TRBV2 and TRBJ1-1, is EPEVTQTPSHQVTQMGQEVILRCVPISNHLYFYWYRQILGQKVEFLVSFYNNEISEKSEIFDDQFSVERPDGSNFTLKIRSTKLEDSAMYFCASREPGATTEAFFGQGTRLTVV.

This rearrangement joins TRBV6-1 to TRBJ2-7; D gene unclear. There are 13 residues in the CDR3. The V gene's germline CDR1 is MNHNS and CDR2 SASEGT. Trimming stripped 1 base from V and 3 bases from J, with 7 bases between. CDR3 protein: CASSEVTDYEQYF. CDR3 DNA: TGTGCCAGCAGTGAAGTTACAGACTACGAGCAGTACTTC.

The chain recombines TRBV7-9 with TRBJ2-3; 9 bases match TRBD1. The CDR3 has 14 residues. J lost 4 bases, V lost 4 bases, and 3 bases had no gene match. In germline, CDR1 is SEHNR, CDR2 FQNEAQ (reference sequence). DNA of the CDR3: TGTGCCAGCAGCTGGGGACAGGGCTCAGATACGCAGTATTTT. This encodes CASSWGQGSDTQYF. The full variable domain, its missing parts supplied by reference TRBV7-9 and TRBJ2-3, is DTGVSQNPRHKITKRGQNVTFRCDPISEHNRLYWYRQTLGQGPEFLTYFQNEAQLEKSRLLSDRFSAERPKGSFSTLEIQRTEQGDSAMYLCASSWGQGSDTQYFGPGTRLTVL.

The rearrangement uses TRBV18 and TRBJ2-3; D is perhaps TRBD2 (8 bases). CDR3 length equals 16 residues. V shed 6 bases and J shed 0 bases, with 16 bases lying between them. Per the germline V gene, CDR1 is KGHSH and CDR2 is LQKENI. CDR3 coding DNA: TGTGCCAGCTCCCCGGGAGGGACAGCCAGCACAGATACGCAGTATTTT. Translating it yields CASSPGGTASTDTQYF. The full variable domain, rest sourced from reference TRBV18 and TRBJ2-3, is NAGVMQNPRHLVRRRGQEARLRCSPMKGHSHVYWYRQLPEEGLKFMVYLQKENIIDESGMPKERFSAEFPKEGPSILRIQQVVRGDSAAYFCASSPGGTASTDTQYFGPGTRLTVL.

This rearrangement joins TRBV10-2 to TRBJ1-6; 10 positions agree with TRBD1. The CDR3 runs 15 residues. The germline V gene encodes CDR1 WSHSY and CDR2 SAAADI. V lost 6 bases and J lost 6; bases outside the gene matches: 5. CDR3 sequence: CASRTGGSSNSPLHF. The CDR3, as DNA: TGCGCCAGCAGGACAGGGGGCTCTTCTAATTCACCCCTCCACTTT.

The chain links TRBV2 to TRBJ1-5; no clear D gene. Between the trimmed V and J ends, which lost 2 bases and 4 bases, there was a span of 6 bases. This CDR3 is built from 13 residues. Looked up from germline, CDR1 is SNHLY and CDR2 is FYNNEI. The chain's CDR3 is CASSESLNQPQHF. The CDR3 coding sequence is TGTGCCAGCAGTGAATCACTTAATCAGCCCCAGCATTTT. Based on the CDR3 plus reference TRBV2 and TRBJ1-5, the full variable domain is EPEVTQTPSHQVTQMGQEVILRCVPISNHLYFYWYRQILGQKVEFLVSFYNNEISEKSEIFDDQFSVERPDGSNFTLKIRSTKLEDSAMYFCASSESLNQPQHFGDGTRLSIL.

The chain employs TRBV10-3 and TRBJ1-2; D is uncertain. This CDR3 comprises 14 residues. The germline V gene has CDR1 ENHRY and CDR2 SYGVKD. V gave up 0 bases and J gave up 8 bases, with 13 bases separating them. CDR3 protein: CAISESLGWGGYTF. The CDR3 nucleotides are TGTGCCATCAGTGAGTCTCTCGGGTGGGGAGGCTACACCTTC.

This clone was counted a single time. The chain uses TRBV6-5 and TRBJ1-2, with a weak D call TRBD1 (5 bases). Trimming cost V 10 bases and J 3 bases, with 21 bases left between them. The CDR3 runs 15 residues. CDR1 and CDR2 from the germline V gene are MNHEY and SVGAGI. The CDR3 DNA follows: TGTGCCACCCTAAAACCCTTTGGGGGGGACTATGGCTACACCTTC. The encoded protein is CATLKPFGGDYGYTF.

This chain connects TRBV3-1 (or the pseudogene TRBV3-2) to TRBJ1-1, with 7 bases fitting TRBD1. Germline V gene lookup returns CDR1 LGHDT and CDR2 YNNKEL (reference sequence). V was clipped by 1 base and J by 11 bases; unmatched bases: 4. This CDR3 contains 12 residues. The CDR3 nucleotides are TGTGCCAGCAGCCAAGGGCTCAGGGGGGCTTTCTTT. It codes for CASSQGLRGAFF.